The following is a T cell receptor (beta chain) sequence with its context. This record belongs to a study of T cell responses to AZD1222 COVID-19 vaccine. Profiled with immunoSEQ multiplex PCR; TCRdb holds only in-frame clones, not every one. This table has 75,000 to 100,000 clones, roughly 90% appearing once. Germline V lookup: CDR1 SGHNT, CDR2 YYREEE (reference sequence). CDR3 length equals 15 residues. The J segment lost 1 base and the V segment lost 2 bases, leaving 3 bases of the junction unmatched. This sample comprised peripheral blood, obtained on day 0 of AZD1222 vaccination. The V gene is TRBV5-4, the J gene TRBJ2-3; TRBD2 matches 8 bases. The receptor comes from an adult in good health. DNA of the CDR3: TGTGCCAGCAGCTTTAGCGGGACGGGCACAGATACGCAGTATTTT. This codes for CASSFSGTGTDTQYF.